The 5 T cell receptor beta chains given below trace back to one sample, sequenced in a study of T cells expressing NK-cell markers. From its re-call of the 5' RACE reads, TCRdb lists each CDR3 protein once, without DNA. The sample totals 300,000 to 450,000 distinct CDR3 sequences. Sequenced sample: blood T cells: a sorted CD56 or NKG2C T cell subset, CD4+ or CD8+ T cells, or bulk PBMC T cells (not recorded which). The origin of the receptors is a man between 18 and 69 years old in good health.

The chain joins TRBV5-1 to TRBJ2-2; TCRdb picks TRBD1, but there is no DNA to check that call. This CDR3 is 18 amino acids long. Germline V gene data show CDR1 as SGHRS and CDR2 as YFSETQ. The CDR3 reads CASSLIPGAPSNTGELFF.

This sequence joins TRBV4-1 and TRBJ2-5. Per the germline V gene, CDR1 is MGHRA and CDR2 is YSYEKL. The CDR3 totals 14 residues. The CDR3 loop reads CASRPRGERETQYF.

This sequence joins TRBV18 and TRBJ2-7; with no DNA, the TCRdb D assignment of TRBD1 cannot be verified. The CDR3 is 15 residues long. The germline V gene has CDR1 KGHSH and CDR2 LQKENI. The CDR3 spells CASSPLGQGAYEQYF.

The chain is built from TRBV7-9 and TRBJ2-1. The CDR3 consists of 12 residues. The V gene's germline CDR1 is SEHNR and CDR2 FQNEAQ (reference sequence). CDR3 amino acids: CASSFLGYEQFF. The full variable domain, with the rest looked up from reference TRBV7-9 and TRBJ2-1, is DTGVSQNPRHKITKRGQNVTFRCDPISEHNRLYWYRQTLGQGPEFLTYFQNEAQLEKSRLLSDRFSAERPKGSFSTLEIQRTEQGDSAMYLCASSFLGYEQFFGPGTRLTVL.

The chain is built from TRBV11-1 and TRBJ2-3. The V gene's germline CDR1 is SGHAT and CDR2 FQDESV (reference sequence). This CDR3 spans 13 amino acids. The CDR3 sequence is CASSFAGPNTQYF.